This T cell receptor (beta chain) derives from a study of T-cell reconstitution after alpha-beta-depleted transplantation in children. Study results and limitations: It was surviving recipient T cells and thymic progenitors that gave some patients high TCRbeta diversity at day 60.

The J segment lost 3 bases and the V segment lost 3 bases, leaving 7 bases of the junction unmatched. Looked up from germline, CDR1 is DFQATT and CDR2 is SNEGSKA (reference sequence). The CDR3 is made up of 15 amino acids. The TCRbeta library incorporated unique molecular identifiers. TCRdb redid the calling of the PCR reads with MiXCR, one entry per CDR3 protein. The sample records about 110,000 distinct CDR3 sequences, approximately 10% being singletons. This clonotype came up a few times. The antigen remains unidentified. This clonotype was sampled from a boy between 2 and 10 years old with acute lymphoblastic leukemia, due to receive a stem cell transplant. V and J are TRBV20-1 and TRBJ2-3; TRBD2 aligns across 9 bases. The sample was PBMCs, taken before TCRalphabeta/CD19-depleted stem cell transplant. This CDR3 reads CSARILAGFTDTQYF. The CDR3 coding sequence is TGCAGTGCTAGGATCCTAGCGGGATTTACAGATACGCAGTATTTT.